The clone carrying this TCR beta chain has just a few counts. Its antigen is undetermined. TCRdb re-called the 5' RACE reads with MiXCR, one entry per CDR3 protein. The table lists about 890,000 distinct CDR3 sequences, 9% to 15% of them singletons. The sample originates from a study of identical twins. General study points: For monozygotic twins, models underestimated out-of-frame TCR alpha sharing.

This CDR3 has 17 residues. V lost 5 bases and J 5 bases, leaving 22 bases between the germline ends. In addition, the sample was reused for a study of yellow fever vaccine responses in identical twins.

The rearrangement links TRBV12-3 or TRBV12-4 to TRBJ2-1; possibly TRBD2 for D (6 bases). The sample comprised PBMCs. This sequence was found in a woman aged 18-35 years in good health. CDR3 region: CASSPHNSGGNHNEQFF. CDR3 in DNA: TGTGCCAGCAGTCCACATAATAGCGGTGGAAACCACAATGAGCAGTTCTTC.